Each of the 26 T cell receptor beta chains below was sequenced from the same sample in a study of cytomegalovirus exposure and HLA in healthy donors. The PCR employed 60 Vbeta primers together with 13 Jbeta primers. Only in-frame clones appear in the TCRdb table, and some are missing; sequencing was by immunoSEQ multiplex PCR. The sample includes around 150,000 clones, 70% to 85% seen only once; the top ten take about 3.8%. Sequencing used PBMCs. Every receptor here comes from a man under 40 in good health and CMV-seropositive.

Here the CDR3 DNA reads TGTGCCAGCAGCGCCCGGTGGGGGGGTGAAAAACTGTTTTTT. Amino acids: CASSARWGGEKLFF. V and J are TRBV14 and TRBJ1-4; tentative D call: TRBD1 (5 bases). Trimming stripped 5 bases from V and 7 bases from J, with 14 bases between. The CDR3 loop spans 14 amino acids. Germline loops: CDR1 SGHDN, CDR2 FVKESK.

The V call is TRBV4-3, the J call TRBJ1-5; TRBD1 is a possible D gene (5 bases). Trimming removed 4 bases at V and 4 bases at J, with 20 bases between. The CDR3 is 17 residues long. CDR1 is LGHNA and CDR2 is YSLEER in the germline V gene. The CDR3 nucleotides are TGCGCCAGCAGCCGTGCTTTGGTTGGGGCAGAGAATCAGCCCCAGCATTTT. It translates to CASSRALVGAENQPQHF.

The J gene is TRBJ1-4, the V gene TRBV19, with TRBD1 identical over 10 bases. The germline V gene has CDR1 LNHDA and CDR2 SQIVND (reference sequence). The CDR3 totals 16 residues. With V trimmed by 6 bases and J by 3 bases, 7 bases remained unmatched. The CDR3 reads CASSSGQGGPNEKLFF. CDR3 coding DNA: TGTGCCAGTAGCAGCGGACAGGGGGGGCCTAATGAAAAACTGTTTTTT.

The rearrangement joins TRBV6-5 to TRBJ2-7; no clear D. Trimming stripped 2 bases from V and 2 bases from J, with 7 bases between. The CDR3 is 13 amino acids. CDR1 and CDR2 (germline): MNHEY, SVGAGI. The CDR3 loop reads CASSYGNTYEQYF. The CDR3 nucleotides read TGTGCCAGCAGTTACGGTAACACCTACGAGCAGTACTTC.

The chain has TRBV2 and TRBJ1-6; TRBD1 is a possible D gene (5 bases). This CDR3 has 13 residues. Germline-derived CDR1 and CDR2 are SNHLY and FYNNEI. V was cut by 4 bases and J by 10 bases, with 11 bases left in between. CDR3 sequence (DNA): TGTGCCAGCAGTGGACAGCTAGGGTCACCCCTCCACTTT. Its protein is CASSGQLGSPLHF.

The genes are TRBV7-9 and TRBJ1-3; D may be TRBD1 (5 bases). V lost 4 bases and J 0 bases, leaving 16 bases between the germline ends. The germline CDR1 and CDR2 sequences are SEHNR and FQNEAQ (reference sequence). This CDR3 has 17 amino acids. The CDR3 DNA is TGTGCCAGCAGCTACCCGCGGGGGGAAAGCTCTGGAAACACCATATATTTT. Its protein is CASSYPRGESSGNTIYF. Variable domain in full (rest from reference TRBV7-9 and TRBJ1-3): DTGVSQNPRHKITKRGQNVTFRCDPISEHNRLYWYRQTLGQGPEFLTYFQNEAQLEKSRLLSDRFSAERPKGSFSTLEIQRTEQGDSAMYLCASSYPRGESSGNTIYFGEGSWLTVV.

J is TRBJ2-7 and V is TRBV11-2, with 8 positions matching TRBD1. The V gene end was trimmed by 4 bases and the J gene end by 5 bases; junction bases not matched to a gene: 4. Germline V gene data show CDR1 as SGHAT and CDR2 as FQNNGV. The CDR3 has 13 residues. The CDR3 DNA follows: TGTGCCAGCAGCTACGGACAGGGTGACGAGCAGTACTTC. This translates into CASSYGQGDEQYF.

The chain couples TRBV28 to TRBJ2-2; 10 bases agree with TRBD2. The CDR3 sequence is 17 residues long. The J segment lost 1 base and the V segment lost 4 bases, leaving 6 bases of the junction unmatched. Germline V gene sequence: CDR1 MDHEN, CDR2 SYDVKM. In DNA form, the CDR3 reads TGTGCCAGCAGTTCCGGGACTAGCGCGGAGAACACCGGGGAGCTGTTTTTT. Protein sequence: CASSSGTSAENTGELFF.

The rearrangement links TRBV9 to TRBJ2-2, with D unresolved. Trimming cost V 3 bases and J 4 bases, with 10 bases left between them. The CDR3 runs to 14 residues. Looked up from germline, CDR1 is SGDLS and CDR2 is YYNGEE. The CDR3 nucleotides are TGTGCCAGCAGCGCACGAGGAAGCACCGGGGAGCTGTTTTTT. Translating it yields CASSARGSTGELFF. Full variable domain (outside the CDR3, taken from reference TRBV9 and TRBJ2-2): DSGVTQTPKHLITATGQRVTLRCSPRSGDLSVYWYQQSLDQGLQFLIQYYNGEERAKGNILERFSAQQFPDLHSELNLSSLELGDSALYFCASSARGSTGELFFGEGSRLTVL.

The rearrangement uses TRBV7-9 and TRBJ2-5; 8 positions agree with TRBD1. CDR1 and CDR2 from the germline V gene are SEHNR and FQNEAQ (reference sequence). The length of the CDR3 is 11 residues. The V gene end was trimmed by 10 bases and the J gene end by 7 bases; junction bases not matched to a gene: 5. The CDR3 loop reads CATQGDGTQYF. CDR3 DNA: TGTGCCACACAGGGGGACGGGACCCAGTACTTC.

The sample holds one count of this clone. The rearrangement links TRBV19 to TRBJ1-5; D uncertain. Germline CDR1 reads LNHDA; CDR2 reads SQIVND (reference sequence). The CDR3 is 13 amino acids. The ends were cut back, 4 bases at V and 3 bases at J, with 7 bases in the middle. This CDR3 is CASSSVSNQPQHF. CDR3 DNA: TGTGCCAGTAGTAGCGTCTCCAATCAGCCCCAGCATTTT.

The rearrangement uses TRBV10-1 and TRBJ2-5; no definite D call. This CDR3 region has 13 residues. The germline V and J ends were trimmed by 10 bases and 0 bases, with 12 bases remaining between them. Germline assignment: CDR1 WNHNN and CDR2 SYGVQD (reference sequence). The CDR3 coding sequence is TGCGCCATCTCCTCAGAATACCAAGAGACCCAGTACTTC. It codes for CAISSEYQETQYF.

CDR3 residues: CASSLVGVGGQETQYF. The CDR3 nucleotides read TGCGCCAGCAGCTTGGTGGGCGTGGGGGGTCAAGAGACCCAGTACTTC. V and J are TRBV5-1 and TRBJ2-5, with a possible D match to TRBD2 (6 bases). V dropped 0 bases and J dropped 2 bases, with 14 bases sitting between them. The CDR3 runs 16 residues. Germline V gene data show CDR1 as SGHRS and CDR2 as YFSETQ.

This chain uses TRBV7-2 with TRBJ2-2; perhaps TRBD2 as D (6 bases). Trimming removed 0 bases from V and 6 bases from J, with 14 bases in between. The CDR3 consists of 16 residues. Germline CDR1 reads SGHTA; CDR2 reads FQGNSA. CDR3 DNA sequence: TGTGCCAGCAGCTTAGCCCAGGCGGGGCGGGCCGGGGAGCTGTTTTTT. Translating it yields CASSLAQAGRAGELFF.

As DNA, the CDR3 is TGCGCCAGCCCGAAGCGGGGGGTTTACAATGAGCAGTTCTTC. Protein: CASPKRGVYNEQFF. This rearrangement joins TRBV10-2 to TRBJ2-1; 9 bases align to TRBD2. The CDR3 has 14 amino acids. CDR1 and CDR2 (germline): WSHSY, SAAADI. The junction had 6 bases not matched to a gene; V was cut back by 8 bases and J by 4 bases.

The CDR3 nucleotides are TGTGCCAGCCGAACCAGTGGGAGCACCGGGGAGCTGTTTTTT. Protein product: CASRTSGSTGELFF. The rearrangement uses TRBV2 and TRBJ2-2; the D gene is possibly TRBD2 (5 bases). Germline CDR1 and CDR2: SNHLY and FYNNEI. The CDR3 runs to 14 residues. Trimming shortened V by 8 bases and J by 4 bases, and 14 bases separated the two germline ends.

About this clone itself: The germline gene is not matched at one end of the junction; a read error may be the cause. The rearrangement links TRBV18 to TRBJ1-1; 9 positions match TRBD1. CDR3 size: 18 residues. Germline V CDR1 and CDR2: KGHSH, LQKENI. The CDR3 is CASPPPGTGRKFNTEAFF. Written as DNA, the CDR3 is TGTGCCAGCCCACCCCCCGGGACAGGGCGGAAATTTAACACTGAAGCTTTCTTT.

Relative to its sample, this clone is large (0.1 to 1%). V gene TRBV19 combines with J gene TRBJ1-5; D remains ambiguous. V lost 5 bases and J lost 4, with 9 bases in between. Germline V lookup: CDR1 LNHDA, CDR2 SQIVND (reference sequence). This CDR3 comprises 13 residues. CDR3 protein: CASSLPGNQPQHF. The CDR3 DNA sequence: TGTGCCAGTAGTCTCCCAGGAAATCAGCCCCAGCATTTT. The full variable domain, its missing parts supplied by reference TRBV19 and TRBJ1-5, is DGGITQSPKYLFRKEGQNVTLSCEQNLNHDAMYWYRQDPGQGLRLIYYSQIVNDFQKGDIAEGYSVSREKKESFPLTVTSAQKNPTAFYLCASSLPGNQPQHFGDGTRLSIL.

The V call is TRBV27, the J call TRBJ1-1; maybe TRBD1 (5 bases). The CDR3 has 15 amino acids. The germline CDR1 and CDR2 sequences are MNHEY and SMNVEV (reference sequence). Trimming removed 4 bases from V and 0 bases from J, with 12 bases in between. CDR3 protein: CASSSQGGMNTEAFF. The CDR3 nucleotides read TGTGCCAGCAGTTCGCAGGGTGGGATGAACACTGAAGCTTTCTTT.

V and J are TRBV4-3 and TRBJ2-7, with a weak D call TRBD1 (6 bases). CDR1 LGHNA and CDR2 YSLEER come from the germline V gene. V lost 0 bases and J lost 6, with 12 bases in between. This CDR3 comprises 14 residues. CDR3 protein: CASSQEWTVSEQYF. The CDR3 DNA sequence: TGCGCCAGCAGCCAAGAATGGACAGTTTCCGAGCAGTACTTC.

The chain couples TRBV7-6 to TRBJ2-1; 8 bases agree with TRBD2. This CDR3 has 18 amino acids. V trimming: 0 bases; J trimming: 1 base; junction bases outside the gene matches: 8. CDR1 SGHVS and CDR2 FNYEAQ come from the germline V gene. In DNA form, the CDR3 reads TGTGCCAGCAGCTTAGCCTCCGGGGGGGCGGAGTCCTACAATGAGCAGTTCTTC. Its translation: CASSLASGGAESYNEQFF.

V and J are TRBV6-1 and TRBJ1-6; weak D call: TRBD1 (5 bases). Looked up from germline, CDR1 is MNHNS and CDR2 is SASEGT. Trimming took off 3 bases at V and 2 bases at J, with 14 bases between the two ends. The CDR3 extends over 17 amino acids. CDR3 bases: TGTGCCAGCAGTGATCTTGGGGGGGAGGCCTATAATTCACCCCTCCACTTT. Translation: CASSDLGGEAYNSPLHF.

This clone was counted a few times. This rearrangement joins TRBV15 to TRBJ1-1; 9 bases align to TRBD1. Germline CDR1 LNHNV, CDR2 YYDKDF (reference sequence). V trimming: 1 base; J trimming: 4 bases; junction bases outside the gene matches: 7. This CDR3 comprises 16 residues. CDR3 protein: CATSRAPGQGFTEAFF. CDR3 nucleotides: TGTGCCACCAGCAGAGCTCCGGGACAGGGCTTCACTGAAGCTTTCTTT.

The chain combines TRBV28 with TRBJ2-7; weak D call: TRBD2 (5 bases). CDR3 length: 13 amino acids. V was cut by 6 bases and J by 4 bases, with 13 bases left in between. Germline lookup yields CDR1 MDHEN and CDR2 SYDVKM. The CDR3 DNA follows: TGTGCCAGCAGCGAACGGGGATCTTACGAGCAGTACTTC. It yields the protein CASSERGSYEQYF.

This sequence joins TRBV4-3 and TRBJ2-1; D might be TRBD2 (5 bases). Trimming removed 2 bases at V and 4 bases at J, with 15 bases between. The CDR3 contains 16 residues. Germline CDR1 reads LGHNA; CDR2 reads YSLEER. This CDR3 is CASSQPDGEAYNEQFF. The CDR3 DNA sequence: TGCGCCAGCAGCCAACCAGACGGGGAAGCATACAATGAGCAGTTCTTC.

The chain carries TRBV10-3 and TRBJ1-2; the D is unclear. The V end was cut by 5 bases, the J end by 6 bases, with 10 bases between. CDR1 is ENHRY and CDR2 is SYGVKD in the germline V gene. CDR3 size: 12 residues. CDR3 residues: CAISREVHGYTF. DNA of the CDR3: TGTGCCATCAGTCGGGAAGTTCATGGCTACACCTTC.